This T cell receptor beta chain is from a study of chemoradiotherapy in HPV16-positive cancers. At the level of the study: A couple of HPV16-positive patients' cells yielded candidate HPV-specific clones and common motifs.

Repeated repertoire sampling spanned the course of chemoradiotherapy. Trimming took 3 bases from V and 4 from J, leaving 12 bases between them. The germline CDR1 and CDR2 sequences are SGHTA and FQGNSA. This CDR3 comprises 15 residues. On this clone: The antigen remains unidentified.

Whole-study findings and limits: The functional HPV-specific definition rests on just a couple of HPV16-positive patients. Better recurrence-free survival went with HPV-responsive T-cell expansion in HPV16-positive patients.

Sequencing was performed with immunoSEQ multiplex PCR; in TCRdb, only in-frame clones are kept and a portion is missing. The profile shows some 32,000 clones, about nine tenths of them singletons. Sequenced here: blood, sampled from a patient who underwent chemoradiotherapy. The sequence was obtained from a human donor with HPV-associated anogenital cancer. This rearrangement joins TRBV7-2 to TRBJ2-2; D is uncertain. CDR3 nucleotide sequence: TGTGCCAGCAGCTTCATTGGGCAAATCACCGGGGAGCTGTTTTTT. It specifies CASSFIGQITGELFF.